A single sample is the source of the 11 T cell receptor beta chains below, sequenced in a study of cytomegalovirus exposure and HLA in healthy donors (dated by TCRdb to the late 2010s). Receptor libraries were prepared by the immunoSEQ multiplex PCR assay. For the multiplex PCR, a mixture combining 60 forward primers for TCR Vbeta segments and 13 reverse primers for TCR Jbeta segments was used. Imported from immuneACCESS, the table was reduced by TCRdb to in-frame sequences with V and J called. These copies leave out some clones; in studies compared against another copy, an unresolved V gene accounts for under half, and the cause of the remainder is not known. The sample table records 95,000 to 100,000 clones; under 80% of these occur just once. The top ten hold roughly 8% of the sample. Material for sequencing was PBMCs. The receptors shown here come from a human donor in good health.

V usage is TRBV5-6 and J usage is TRBJ2-1, with a possible D match to TRBD1 (6 bases). This CDR3 is built from 13 residues. The germline V gene has CDR1 SGHDT and CDR2 YYEEEE. Trimming removed 5 bases at V and 4 bases at J, with 10 bases between. CDR3 bases: TGTGCCAGCAGGTACACAGGGTACAATGAGCAGTTCTTC. Residues: CASRYTGYNEQFF.

This chain uses TRBV4-3 with TRBJ2-1, with TRBD2 matching over 7 bases. Unmatched junction bases numbered 10, after V lost 1 base and J lost 4 bases. There are 17 residues in the CDR3. Germline-derived CDR1 and CDR2 are LGHNA and YSLEER. CDR3 region: CASSQGRAGEIYNEQFF. In DNA, the CDR3 is TGCGCCAGCAGCCAAGGTCGGGCGGGAGAGATATACAATGAGCAGTTCTTC.

As for this clone: This CDR3 is also generated by other DNA sequences in the sample. The chain carries TRBV5-1 and TRBJ1-4; D gene uncertain. Germline loops: CDR1 SGHRS, CDR2 YFSETQ. With 0 bases removed from V and 2 bases from J, the gap between germline ends came to 5 bases. CDR3 length: 14 residues. CDR3 nucleotide sequence: TGCGCCAGCAGCTTGGACGGGACTAATGAAAAACTGTTTTTT. This gives the protein CASSLDGTNEKLFF.

Concerning this clone: Different DNA sequences within this sample yield the same CDR3. This chain links TRBV7-9 with TRBJ1-1, with TRBD1 matching 9 bases. CDR1 and CDR2 (germline): SEHNR, FQNEAQ (reference sequence). This CDR3 is built from 13 residues. With 11 bases clipped from V and 3 bases from J, the junction kept 7 bases outside the gene matches. CDR3: CAGGQGHYTEAFF. The CDR3 coding sequence is TGTGCCGGGGGACAGGGACACTACACTGAAGCTTTCTTT.

The CDR3 is CASSSGGGAFPGELFF. The CDR3, as DNA: TGTGCCAGTAGTTCCGGGGGTGGGGCCTTTCCCGGGGAGCTGTTTTTT. This sequence joins TRBV19 and TRBJ2-2, with D possibly TRBD2 on 6 matching bases. Germline loops: CDR1 LNHDA, CDR2 SQIVND (reference sequence). With 5 bases removed from V and 6 bases from J, the gap between germline ends came to 19 bases. The CDR3 is 16 residues long.

The chain uses TRBV5-4 and TRBJ1-2; TRBD1 matches at 7 bases. This CDR3 is built from 12 residues. The V and J ends lost 4 bases and 5 bases, in that order; junction bases with no gene match: 2. Germline-derived CDR1 and CDR2 are SGHNT and YYREEE (reference sequence). DNA of the CDR3: TGTGCCAGCAGCGCAGGGGGTTATGGCTACACCTTC. Protein product: CASSAGGYGYTF.

The V and J genes are TRBV11-3 and TRBJ2-3, with D possibly TRBD2 on 6 matching bases. V dropped 5 bases and J dropped 6 bases, with 18 bases sitting between them. This CDR3 is 15 amino acids long. Germline CDR1 and CDR2: SGHNT and YENEEA. The CDR3 is CASSAGGVPSDTQYF. CDR3 in DNA: TGTGCCAGCAGCGCTGGAGGGGTACCATCCGATACGCAGTATTTT.

The J gene is TRBJ2-7, the V gene TRBV5-4; D is possibly TRBD1 (5 bases). Deletions cut 2 bases from V and 3 bases from J, with 12 bases between. The CDR3 is 14 amino acids. Germline V gives CDR1 SGHNT, CDR2 YYREEE (reference sequence). CDR3 sequence reads: CASSFGQGRYEQYF. As DNA, the CDR3 is TGTGCCAGCAGCTTTGGCCAGGGCCGCTACGAGCAGTACTTC.

J is TRBJ2-1 and V is TRBV5-1; a weak D match, TRBD2 (5 bases). CDR3 length: 17 amino acids. The V end lost 6 bases, the J end lost 9 bases, and 28 bases lay between the germline ends. Per the germline V gene, CDR1 is SGHRS and CDR2 is YFSETQ. The CDR3 here is CASTPGSSAAVMGEQFF. The CDR3 nucleotides read TGCGCCAGCACCCCAGGCTCCAGCGCAGCGGTGATGGGTGAGCAGTTCTTC.

About this clone itself: This CDR3 is also generated by other DNA sequences in the sample. V is TRBV6-1 and J is TRBJ2-7, with 10 bases identical to TRBD1. The germline gives CDR1 MNHNS, CDR2 SASEGT. V shed 9 bases, J shed 3 bases, and the junction held 5 bases outside the gene matches. The CDR3 runs 13 residues. The CDR3 loop is CASLGQGSYEQYF. The CDR3 nucleotides are TGTGCCAGTCTGGGACAGGGGAGCTACGAGCAGTACTTC.

This clone was found a few times. The J gene is TRBJ1-2, the V gene TRBV25-1; no clear D gene. This CDR3 is built from 11 residues. Germline-derived CDR1 and CDR2 are MGHDK and SYGVNS. V lost 4 bases and J 5 bases, leaving 5 bases between the germline ends. In DNA form, the CDR3 reads TGTGCCAGCAGTGGGCGGTATGGCTACACCTTC. Translated, it gives CASSGRYGYTF.